These 5 T cell receptor beta chains were sequenced from one sample in a study of T cell repertoires in cytomegalovirus infection. TCRdb redid the calling of the reads with MiXCR, one entry per CDR3 protein. The sample comprises roughly 160,000 distinct CDR3 sequences, about 22% of which are singletons, and 25% rests with the top ten. Their antigens are not known. Sequences were derived from CD8+ T cells from cultured PBMCs, sampled from culture after CMV antigen stimulation. These receptors were obtained from a human donor in good health (CMV status not recorded). Some clones in this sample may be carry-over from other donors' samples.

This clonotype came up a few times. J is TRBJ1-3 and V is TRBV7-8; D is uncertain. Germline loops: CDR1 SGHVS, CDR2 FQNEAQ. V lost 8 bases and J 4 bases, leaving 9 bases between the germline ends. This CDR3 has 12 residues. CDR3 in amino acids: CASGRTGNTIYF. The CDR3 DNA follows: TGTGCCAGCGGAAGGACGGGAAACACCATATATTTT.

This clonotype turned up a few times. The chain recombines TRBV7-9 with TRBJ1-6; D is undetermined. This CDR3 contains 15 residues. The ends were cut back, 5 bases at V and 7 bases at J, with 15 bases in the middle. Germline loops: CDR1 SEHNR, CDR2 FQNEAQ (reference sequence). This CDR3 is CASSLDITQNSPLHF. The CDR3 nucleotides read TGTGCCAGCAGCCTCGACATAACACAGAATTCACCCCTCCACTTT.

This chain connects TRBV7-2 to TRBJ2-3; 7 nucleotides match TRBD2. The CDR3 has 14 amino acids. Germline loops: CDR1 SGHTA, CDR2 FQGNSA. J gave up 5 bases and V 8 bases, and 10 bases lay outside the gene matches. The CDR3 DNA reads as TGTGCCAGCTTCCTCGGGGCGGGGGTAGATACGCAGTATTTT. It encodes CASFLGAGVDTQYF.

This clonotype was observed a few times. J is TRBJ1-2 and V is TRBV7-2, with no clear D. The CDR3 totals 14 residues. Trimming removed 4 bases at V and 8 bases at J, with 17 bases between. Germline CDR1 SGHTA, CDR2 FQGNSA. The CDR3 reads CASSSPAGFDGYTF. CDR3 DNA: TGTGCCAGCAGCTCCCCAGCGGGCTTTGACGGCTACACCTTC.

The CDR3 is CASSTRQGGNSPLHF. The CDR3 nucleotides are TGTGCCAGCAGCACCCGACAGGGAGGGAATTCACCCCTCCACTTT. V is TRBV7-2 and J is TRBJ1-6, with TRBD1 matching over 7 bases. V lost 5 bases, J lost 7 bases, and 8 bases stayed unmatched. This CDR3 comprises 15 residues. Germline V gives CDR1 SGHTA, CDR2 FQGNSA.